Presented here are 17 T cell receptor beta chains from one specimen sequenced in a study of shared clonotypes between healthy human individuals. Only in-frame clones appear in the TCRdb table, and some are missing; sequencing was by immunoSEQ multiplex PCR. The data show some 1.5 million clones, around 97% seen once. The sequenced sample consisted of naive CD4+ T cells sorted from blood. Subset given: CD45RA+ positively selected. These receptors came from a young man in good health.

The chain carries TRBV7-9 and TRBJ1-5, with D hard to call. Trimming removed 2 bases at V and 0 bases at J, with 11 bases between. Germline V gives CDR1 SEHNR, CDR2 FQNEAQ (reference sequence). This CDR3 has 16 residues. CDR3 sequence reads: CASSLNTVYSNQPQHF. CDR3 DNA: TGTGCCAGCAGCTTAAACACGGTTTATAGCAATCAGCCCCAGCATTTT.

The gene calls are TRBV7-3 and TRBJ2-2, with D unclear. The length of the CDR3 is 14 residues. CDR1 SGHTA and CDR2 FQGTGA come from the germline V gene. Trimming shortened V by 4 bases and J by 4 bases, and 10 bases separated the two germline ends. CDR3 sequence reads: CASSSGWGTGELFF. CDR3 DNA: TGTGCCAGCAGCTCTGGGTGGGGCACCGGGGAGCTGTTTTTT.

CDR3: CASSVAGDRVYGYTF. The CDR3 DNA is TGTGCCAGCAGCGTAGCAGGGGACAGGGTTTATGGCTACACCTTC. This sequence joins TRBV9 and TRBJ1-2, with 9 nucleotides matching TRBD1. Germline V gene data show CDR1 as SGDLS and CDR2 as YYNGEE. J was trimmed by 5 bases and V by 0 bases; bases with no gene match: 5. This CDR3 spans 15 amino acids.

The chain joins TRBV2 to TRBJ2-1; D could derive from TRBD1 or TRBD2 (5 bases each). This CDR3 has 15 amino acids. Trimming removed 6 bases from V and 3 bases from J, with 15 bases in between. Germline CDR1 SNHLY, CDR2 FYNNEI. The CDR3 here is CASRGPGLVYNEQFF. The DNA of the CDR3 is TGTGCCAGCAGGGGGCCGGGGCTAGTCTACAATGAGCAGTTCTTC.

The CDR3 spells CASWGQTSGTQYF. CDR3 nucleotide sequence: TGTGCCAGCTGGGGACAGACGAGTGGGACCCAGTACTTC. The chain combines TRBV27 with TRBJ2-5; the match to TRBD1 covers 7 bases. The J segment lost 7 bases and the V segment lost 8 bases, leaving 10 bases of the junction unmatched. Per the germline V gene, CDR1 is MNHEY and CDR2 is SMNVEV (reference sequence). The CDR3 runs to 13 residues.

The chain carries TRBV5-1 and TRBJ2-5; D is uncertain. Trimming shortened V by 3 bases and J by 5 bases, and 17 bases separated the two germline ends. The CDR3 covers 15 residues. Per the germline V gene, CDR1 is SGHRS and CDR2 is YFSETQ. In DNA, the CDR3 is TGCGCCAGCAGCTCCCTGGGCGGACCCCGGGAGACCCAGTACTTC. Its translation: CASSSLGGPRETQYF.

This sequence joins TRBV2 and TRBJ2-3, with D uncertain. CDR1 SNHLY and CDR2 FYNNEI come from the germline V gene. V was cut by 5 bases and J by 2 bases, with 11 bases left in between. The CDR3 extends over 14 amino acids. CDR3 sequence (DNA): TGTGCCAGCAGTTATACACTTGCCACAGATACGCAGTATTTT. Protein: CASSYTLATDTQYF.

The chain links TRBV10-1 to TRBJ2-7, with 7 bases matching TRBD1. The CDR3 has 17 amino acids. Germline V gene sequence: CDR1 WNHNN, CDR2 SYGVQD (reference sequence). Trimming removed 0 bases from V and 3 bases from J; junction bases left unmatched: 11. DNA of the CDR3: TGCGCCAGCAGTGAGTCGAGGTTGGGACAGAAAAGCTACGAGCAGTACTTC. It encodes CASSESRLGQKSYEQYF.

This chain's CDR3 is CASSLVGLGRLHNEQFF. The DNA of the CDR3 is TGTGCCAGCAGCTTGGTTGGTCTTGGACGATTACACAATGAGCAGTTCTTC. The chain is built from TRBV5-5 and TRBJ2-1, with D uncertain. The V end lost 0 bases, the J end lost 5 bases, and 18 bases lay between the germline ends. Germline V CDR1 and CDR2: SGHKS, YYEKEE (reference sequence). The CDR3 is 17 amino acids.

The genes are TRBV7-5 and TRBJ2-7. TRBV7-5 is a known pseudogene. The CDR3 contains 8 residues. CDR3 region: CVRSLGGV. CDR3 sequence (DNA): TGTGTCAGAAGCTTAGGTGGGGTC.

This rearrangement joins TRBV7-2 to TRBJ2-5; D not certain. The germline V gene has CDR1 SGHTA and CDR2 FQGNSA. This CDR3 spans 14 amino acids. Deletions cut 6 bases from V and 3 bases from J, with 14 bases between. CDR3 loop: CASRRLGGKETQYF. The DNA of the CDR3 is TGTGCCAGCAGGCGCTTGGGCGGTAAAGAGACCCAGTACTTC.

The rearrangement joins TRBV18 to TRBJ1-1, with D unclear. This CDR3 is built from 14 residues. Per the germline V gene, CDR1 is KGHSH and CDR2 is LQKENI. The V end lost 0 bases, the J end lost 7 bases, and 12 bases lay between the germline ends. CDR3 nucleotide sequence: TGTGCCAGCTCACCACCTCCCGGGCAGATTGAAGCTTTCTTT. Translation: CASSPPPGQIEAFF. Filled out from reference TRBV18 and TRBJ1-1, the complete variable domain reads NAGVMQNPRHLVRRRGQEARLRCSPMKGHSHVYWYRQLPEEGLKFMVYLQKENIIDESGMPKERFSAEFPKEGPSILRIQQVVRGDSAAYFCASSPPPGQIEAFFGQGTRLTVV.

CDR3 protein: CASSRDATNEKLFF. In DNA form, the CDR3 reads TGTGCCAGCAGCCGAGATGCAACTAATGAAAAACTGTTTTTT. This chain joins TRBV7-8 and TRBJ1-4; D is unclear. CDR1 and CDR2 (germline): SGHVS, FQNEAQ. The CDR3 is 14 residues long. Trimming cost V 5 bases and J 0 bases, with 7 bases left between them.

This rearrangement joins TRBV6-1 to TRBJ2-3; D is undetermined. CDR1 is MNHNS, CDR2 SASEGT, per germline. The CDR3 length is 15 residues. The V end lost 1 base, the J end lost 2 bases, and 10 bases lay between the germline ends. The CDR3 spells CASSEGVHVTDTQYF. In DNA form, the CDR3 reads TGTGCCAGCAGTGAAGGTGTACACGTCACAGATACGCAGTATTTT.

The chain uses TRBV9 and TRBJ1-4; D unresolved. The CDR3 consists of 13 residues. V was pared by 2 bases and J by 2 bases, with 4 bases between. Germline CDR1 is SGDLS and CDR2 is YYNGEE. CDR3 protein: CASSVSTNEKLFF. CDR3 DNA: TGTGCCAGCAGCGTTTCTACTAATGAAAAACTGTTTTTT.

This clone was observed a single time. The rearrangement joins TRBV6-5 to TRBJ2-1; 12 bases fit TRBD2. V lost 7 bases, J lost 7 bases, and 11 bases stayed unmatched. Germline loops: CDR1 MNHEY, CDR2 SVGAGI. The length of the CDR3 is 16 residues. The CDR3 DNA is TGTGCCAGCACCTACTCGATGGGACTAGCGGGTAATGAGCAGTTCTTC. Protein: CASTYSMGLAGNEQFF.

The chain uses TRBV28 and TRBJ2-5; TRBD1 matches at 8 bases. In germline, CDR1 is MDHEN, CDR2 SYDVKM. Trimming took 5 bases from V and 5 from J; bases not matched to a gene: 13. This CDR3 is built from 16 residues. This CDR3 reads CASSLLGGQGWETQYF. DNA for the CDR3: TGTGCCAGCAGTCTACTAGGCGGACAGGGCTGGGAGACCCAGTACTTC.